These 5 T cell receptor beta chains originate from one sample sequenced in a study of blood T cell repertoires in COVID-19. Sequenced by immunoSEQ multiplex PCR; TCRdb stores in-frame clones only, minus some. This repertoire shows a few hundred thousand clones, nearly 90% found once; its top ten account for around 0.67%. Sequencing was performed on peripheral blood. The receptors shown here come from a human donor in a cohort sampled during active COVID-19.

The rearrangement links TRBV2 to TRBJ2-5; 7 bases are shared with TRBD1. Germline trimming cut 9 bases from V and 2 bases from J; bases unmatched to any gene: 6. The CDR3 covers 13 residues. The germline gives CDR1 SNHLY, CDR2 FYNNEI. The CDR3 is CARGQKTQETQYF. The CDR3 region has the DNA TGTGCCAGGGGACAGAAAACACAAGAGACCCAGTACTTC.

The chain links TRBV6-7 to TRBJ2-6; TRBD1 matches at 9 bases. TRBV6-7 is placed among ORFs of uncertain function. This CDR3 has 19 amino acids. Trimming removed 7 bases from V and 0 bases from J; junction bases left unmatched: 13. The CDR3: CASIFVWTGAISGANVLTF. In nucleotides, the CDR3 is TGTGCCAGCATATTTGTCTGGACAGGGGCTATCTCTGGGGCCAACGTCCTGACTTTC.

The V and J genes are TRBV30 and TRBJ2-2; the D gene is possibly TRBD2 (5 bases). V shed 0 bases and J shed 5 bases, with 7 bases lying between them. This CDR3 contains 13 residues. Germline V lookup: CDR1 GTSNPN, CDR2 SVGIG (reference sequence). This CDR3 is CAWSVGGTGELFF. In DNA form, the CDR3 reads TGTGCCTGGAGTGTAGGCGGGACCGGGGAGCTGTTTTTT.

A single count supports this clone. The gene calls are TRBV27 and TRBJ2-6, with D unresolved. Germline V gene sequence: CDR1 MNHEY, CDR2 SMNVEV (reference sequence). The CDR3 runs to 17 residues. V lost 5 bases and J lost 0, with 14 bases in between. CDR3 region: CASSLLGWSSGANVLTF. DNA for the CDR3: TGTGCCAGCAGTCTGCTCGGGTGGAGCTCTGGGGCCAACGTCCTGACTTTC.

This clone was seen a handful of times. The CDR3 here is CATSRDRDREWETQYF. The CDR3 nucleotides are TGTGCCACCAGCAGAGACAGGGACAGGGAATGGGAGACCCAGTACTTC. This sequence joins TRBV15 and TRBJ2-5; 9 bases match TRBD1. Germline values: CDR1 LNHNV, CDR2 YYDKDF (reference sequence). The CDR3 runs to 16 residues. The ends lost 0 bases at V and 5 bases at J; junction bases unmatched: 7.